The T cell receptor beta chain described here comes from a study of blood T cell repertoires in COVID-19. Study background: Samples taken during acute and convalescent COVID-19 were collected in the United States, Italy and Spain. PBMCs, B-cell-depleted T cells, or T cells provided the cDNA or gDNA that made up the material.

In the source study's methods: Amplifying reference gene primers gave estimates of nucleated cell counts. TCRdb's copy holds only in-frame clones and misses some; the assay was immunoSEQ multiplex PCR. Clonal size and the V and J genes are those of that table, whereas D and trimming came from the DNA. The table shows over 200,000 clones, with roughly 87% occurring only once. In germline, CDR1 is LNHDA, CDR2 SQIVND (reference sequence). V lost 6 bases and J 6 bases, leaving 20 bases between the germline ends. This CDR3 spans 16 amino acids. Input material: peripheral blood. The chain uses TRBV19 and TRBJ1-4, with D possibly being TRBD1 (6 bases). The clonotype was recovered from a woman under 30 who had recovered from COVID-19. The CDR3 loop is CASRAGTTTWYEKLFF. The CDR3 nucleotides are TGTGCCAGTAGGGCCGGGACAACGACGTGGTATGAAAAACTGTTTTTT. Combining the CDR3 with reference TRBV19 and TRBJ1-4 gives the whole variable domain DGGITQSPKYLFRKEGQNVTLSCEQNLNHDAMYWYRQDPGQGLRLIYYSQIVNDFQKGDIAEGYSVSREKKESFPLTVTSAQKNPTAFYLCASRAGTTTWYEKLFFGSGTQLSVL.